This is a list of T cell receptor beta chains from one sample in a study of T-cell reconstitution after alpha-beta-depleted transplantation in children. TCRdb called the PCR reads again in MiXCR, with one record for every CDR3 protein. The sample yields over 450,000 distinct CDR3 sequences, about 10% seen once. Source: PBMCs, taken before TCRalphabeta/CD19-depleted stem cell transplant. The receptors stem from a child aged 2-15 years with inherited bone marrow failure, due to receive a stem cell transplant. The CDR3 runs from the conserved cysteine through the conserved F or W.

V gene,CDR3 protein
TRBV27,CASSAEQGTVTDTQYF
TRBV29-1,CSAGLAGYNEQFF
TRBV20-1,CSARPWTREQYF
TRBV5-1,CASSLATGAVSYEQYF
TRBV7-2,CASSRALSGANVLTF
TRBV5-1,CASSQGTVFDYGYTF
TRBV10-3,CAISSGTSGYNEQFF
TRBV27,CAIGGPGANVLTF
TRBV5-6,CASSLASRDPYEQYF
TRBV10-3,CASRLGGDTEAFF
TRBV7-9,CASSLHPPRVSGEDDEQFF
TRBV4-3,CASSQETAPAASTDTQYF
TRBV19,CASGTDTQYF
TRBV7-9,CASSYGGPGYEQYF
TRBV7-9,CASSLSTGLGGNNEQFF
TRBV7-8,CASSFRGDNSYNEQFF
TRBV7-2,CASSYYSRDKGYTF
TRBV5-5,CASTYAQMTDTQYF
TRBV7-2,CASSSGPIMNTEAFF
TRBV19,CATSPLAGGELFF
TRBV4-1,CASSPPPGSSYNEQFF
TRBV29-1,CSVDPLGEETQYF
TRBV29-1,CSARQSGELFF
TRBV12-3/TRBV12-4,CASSLVSGTSAYEQYF
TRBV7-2,CASSLVAGISTDTQYF
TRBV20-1,CSARDKGSQYF
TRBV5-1,CASSLAPDRGQGETQYF
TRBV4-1,CASSYPGTGSSEAFF
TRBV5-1,CASSLEDSSYEQYF
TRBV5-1,CASSFSGVFADTQYF
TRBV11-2,CASSLVQDTDTQYF
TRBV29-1,CSVEKRDHQETQYF
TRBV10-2,CASSVASGRYEQYF
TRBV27,CASSSGAGFGELFF
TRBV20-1,CSASAMDGPEAFF
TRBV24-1,CATGGVGTDTQYF
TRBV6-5,CASRYRLAGTDTQYF
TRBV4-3,CASSQDFFAGPYNEQFF
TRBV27,CASSLSAGTNSPLHF
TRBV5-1,CASSPNLAEGADTQYF
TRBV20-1,CSGRYNEQFF
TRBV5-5,CASSWGGDSYEQYF
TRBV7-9,CASSLVPRGGVGNTIYF
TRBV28,CASSGGGRRNTEAFF